This record covers a single T cell receptor beta chain. The sample belongs to a study of blood T cell repertoires in COVID-19. V was trimmed by 2 bases and J by 3 bases, leaving 13 bases between them. The germline V gene encodes CDR1 MGHDK and CDR2 SYGVNS. This CDR3 is 15 amino acids long. Using immunoSEQ multiplex PCR, the repertoire was profiled, and TCRdb retains in-frame clones only, with some absent. Found here are some 96,000 clones, around four fifths of them singletons; the top ten hold 9% to 13%. This clonotype originated in a woman between 70 and 85 years old with acute or convalescent COVID-19. The sample comprised peripheral blood. This rearrangement joins TRBV25-1 to TRBJ1-2; D is uncertain. Here the CDR3 DNA reads TGTGCCAGCAGTGAAGTCAGCTCGGGTGACTATGGCTACACCTTC. Translating gives CASSEVSSGDYGYTF.